This T cell receptor (beta chain) was recorded in a study of T cells after yellow fever vaccination. MiXCR, applied by TCRdb to the 5' RACE reads, yields one record per CDR3 protein. This sample yields 300,000 or so distinct CDR3 sequences, of which 3% to 4.5% are seen a single time; 24% belongs to the top ten. The TCR comes from a young man who received the YFV17D yellow fever vaccine. The sample was PBMCs, taken 5 days after the yellow fever booster vaccination.

CDR3 bases: TGTGCCACCAGCAAAGGGGGACTTTTGAACACTGAAGCTTTCTTT. Translation gives CATSKGGLLNTEAFF. V gene TRBV15 combines with J gene TRBJ1-1; TRBD1 might be the D (6 bases). CDR3 length: 15 amino acids. V shed 4 bases and J shed 0 bases, with 12 bases lying between them. Germline-derived CDR1 and CDR2 are LNHNV and YYDKDF (reference sequence).